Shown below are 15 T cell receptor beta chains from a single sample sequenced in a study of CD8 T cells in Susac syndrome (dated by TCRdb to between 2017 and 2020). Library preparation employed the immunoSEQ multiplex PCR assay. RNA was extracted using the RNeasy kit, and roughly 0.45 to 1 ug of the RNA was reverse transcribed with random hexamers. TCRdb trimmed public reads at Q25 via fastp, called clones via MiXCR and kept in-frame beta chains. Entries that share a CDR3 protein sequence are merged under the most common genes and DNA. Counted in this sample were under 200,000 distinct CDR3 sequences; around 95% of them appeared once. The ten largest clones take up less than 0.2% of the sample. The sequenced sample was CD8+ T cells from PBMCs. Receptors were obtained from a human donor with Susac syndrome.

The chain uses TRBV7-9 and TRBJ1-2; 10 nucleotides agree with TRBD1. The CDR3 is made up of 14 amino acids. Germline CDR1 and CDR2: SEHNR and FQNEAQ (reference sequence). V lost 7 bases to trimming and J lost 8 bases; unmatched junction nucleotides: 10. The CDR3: CASTWRGQGIGYTF. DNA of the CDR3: TGTGCCAGCACATGGCGGGGACAGGGGATCGGCTACACCTTC.

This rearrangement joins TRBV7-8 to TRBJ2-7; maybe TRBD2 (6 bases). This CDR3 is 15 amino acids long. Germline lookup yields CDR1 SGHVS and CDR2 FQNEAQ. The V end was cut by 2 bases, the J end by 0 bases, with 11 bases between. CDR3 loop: CASSLHSSVSYEQYF. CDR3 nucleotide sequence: TGTGCCAGCAGCTTACATTCTAGCGTCTCCTACGAGCAGTACTTC.

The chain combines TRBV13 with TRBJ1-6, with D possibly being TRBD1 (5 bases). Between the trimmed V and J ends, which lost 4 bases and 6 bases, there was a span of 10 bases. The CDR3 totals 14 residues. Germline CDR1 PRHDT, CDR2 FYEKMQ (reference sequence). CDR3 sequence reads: CASSSGLGNSPLHF. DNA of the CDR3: TGTGCCAGCAGCTCGGGACTGGGTAATTCACCCCTCCACTTT.

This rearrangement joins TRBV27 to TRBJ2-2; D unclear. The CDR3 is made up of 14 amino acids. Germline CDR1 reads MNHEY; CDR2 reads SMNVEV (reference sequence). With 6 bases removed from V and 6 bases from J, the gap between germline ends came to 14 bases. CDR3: CASSQRTTPGELFF. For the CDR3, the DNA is TGTGCCAGCAGCCAACGGACCACCCCCGGGGAGCTGTTTTTT.

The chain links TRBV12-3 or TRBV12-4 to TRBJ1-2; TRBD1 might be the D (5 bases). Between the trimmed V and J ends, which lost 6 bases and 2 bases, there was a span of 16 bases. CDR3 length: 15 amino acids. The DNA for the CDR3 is TGTGCCAGCAGCCCCACAGGAGCTGAAAACTATGGCTACACCTTC. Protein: CASSPTGAENYGYTF.

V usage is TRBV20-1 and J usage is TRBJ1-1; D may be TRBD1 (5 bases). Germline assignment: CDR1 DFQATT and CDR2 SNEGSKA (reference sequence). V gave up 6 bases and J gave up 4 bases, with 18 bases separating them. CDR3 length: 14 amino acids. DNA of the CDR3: TGCAGTGCACGGACGGGGACGGGGGGCACTGAAGCTTTCTTT. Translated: CSARTGTGGTEAFF.

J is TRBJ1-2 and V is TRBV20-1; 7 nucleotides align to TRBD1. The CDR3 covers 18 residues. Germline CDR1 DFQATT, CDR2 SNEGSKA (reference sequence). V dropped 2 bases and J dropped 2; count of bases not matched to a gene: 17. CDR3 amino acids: CSARLPRTGRLVNYGYTF. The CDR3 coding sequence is TGCAGTGCTAGATTGCCCCGGACAGGCCGCCTAGTAAACTATGGCTACACCTTC.

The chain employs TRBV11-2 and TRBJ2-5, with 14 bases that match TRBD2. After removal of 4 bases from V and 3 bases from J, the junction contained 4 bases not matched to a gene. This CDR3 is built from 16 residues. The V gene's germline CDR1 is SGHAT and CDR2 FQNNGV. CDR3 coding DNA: TGTGCCAGCAGCTCCTCGACTAGCGGGGGGGAAGAGACCCAGTACTTC. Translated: CASSSSTSGGEETQYF.

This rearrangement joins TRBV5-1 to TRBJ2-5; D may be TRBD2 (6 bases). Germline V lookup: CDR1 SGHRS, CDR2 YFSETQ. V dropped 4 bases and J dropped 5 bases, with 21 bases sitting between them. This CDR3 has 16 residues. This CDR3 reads CASSEFRDSKGETQYF. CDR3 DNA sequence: TGCGCCAGCAGCGAGTTCCGGGACTCCAAGGGGGAGACCCAGTACTTC.

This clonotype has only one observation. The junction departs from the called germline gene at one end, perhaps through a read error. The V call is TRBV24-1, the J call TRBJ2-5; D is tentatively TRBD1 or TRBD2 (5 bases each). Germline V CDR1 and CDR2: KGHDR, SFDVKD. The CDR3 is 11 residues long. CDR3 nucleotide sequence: TGTGCCACCAGTGATCGACAGCGGTTTCACTTC. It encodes CATSDRQRFHF.

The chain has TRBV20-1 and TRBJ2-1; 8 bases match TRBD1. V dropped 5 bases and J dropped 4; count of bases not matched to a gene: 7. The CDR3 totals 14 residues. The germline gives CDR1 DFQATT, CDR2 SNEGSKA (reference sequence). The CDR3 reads CSADRTGIYNEQFF. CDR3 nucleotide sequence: TGCAGTGCTGACCGGACAGGGATATACAATGAGCAGTTCTTC.

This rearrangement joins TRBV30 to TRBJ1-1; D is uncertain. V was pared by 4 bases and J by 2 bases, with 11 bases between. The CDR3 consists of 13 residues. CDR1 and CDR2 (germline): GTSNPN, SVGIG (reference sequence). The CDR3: CAWKITVNTEAFF. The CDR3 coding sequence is TGTGCCTGGAAAATCACAGTTAACACTGAAGCTTTCTTT. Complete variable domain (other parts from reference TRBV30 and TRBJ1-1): SQTIHQWPATLVQPVGSPLSLECTVEGTSNPNLYWYRQAAGRGLQLLFYSVGIGQISSEVPQNLSASRPQDRQFILSSKKLLLSDSGFYLCAWKITVNTEAFFGQGTRLTVV.

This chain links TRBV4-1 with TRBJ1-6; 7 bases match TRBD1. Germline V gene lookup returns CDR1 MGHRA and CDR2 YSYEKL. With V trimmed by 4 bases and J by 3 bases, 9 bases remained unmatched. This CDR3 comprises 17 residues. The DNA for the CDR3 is TGCGCCAGCAGCCCCGGACAGGCAGGGGGCTATAATTCACCCCTCCACTTT. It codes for CASSPGQAGGYNSPLHF.

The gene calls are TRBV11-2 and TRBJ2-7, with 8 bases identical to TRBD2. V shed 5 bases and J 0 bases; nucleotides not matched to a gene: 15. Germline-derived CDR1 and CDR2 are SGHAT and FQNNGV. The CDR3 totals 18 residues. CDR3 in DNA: TGTGCCAGCAGCCGCTCCGAGGCGGGGGGCCACAGCTCCTACGAGCAGTACTTC. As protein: CASSRSEAGGHSSYEQYF. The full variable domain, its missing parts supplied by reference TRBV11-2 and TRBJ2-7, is EAGVAQSPRYKIIEKRQSVAFWCNPISGHATLYWYQQILGQGPKLLIQFQNNGVVDDSQLPKDRFSAERLKGVDSTLKIQPAKLEDSAVYLCASSRSEAGGHSSYEQYFGPGTRLTVT.

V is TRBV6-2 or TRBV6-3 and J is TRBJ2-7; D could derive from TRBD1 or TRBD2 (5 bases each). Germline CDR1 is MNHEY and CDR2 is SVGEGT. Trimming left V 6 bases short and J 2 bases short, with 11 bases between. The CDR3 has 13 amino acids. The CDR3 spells CASSFRGTYEQYF. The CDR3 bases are TGTGCCAGCAGCTTTCGGGGCACCTACGAGCAGTACTTC.